Listed below are T cell receptor beta chains from one sample, sequenced in a study of blood T cell repertoires in COVID-19. Some clones are missing from TCRdb's copy, which holds only in-frame ones; the method was immunoSEQ multiplex PCR. The top ten clones hold over 10% of a sample with some 450,000 clones, approximately 89% of them seen once. Sequencing was performed on peripheral blood. These receptors were obtained from a woman aged 50 to 60 with COVID-19, enrolled during active disease. The CDR3 runs from the conserved cysteine through the conserved F or W. A D gene is named only where the DNA matches it firmly. Size is omitted from some rows. Given values are once, few, many or a class for expanded clones.

D: TRBD2
J: TRBJ2-3
V: TRBV6-6
size: few
DNA: TGTGCCAGCAGTTATACGGTAGCGGGGAGGACAGATACGCAGTATTTT
CDR3: CASSYTVAGRTDTQYF

D: NA
J: TRBJ1-2
V: TRBV5-8
size: NA
DNA: TGTGCCAGCAGCTTGGACCTGCCGGTAAACTATGGCTACACCTTC
CDR3: CASSLDLPVNYGYTF

D: NA
J: TRBJ1-2
V: TRBV4-2
size: NA
DNA: TGTGCCAGCAGTCAAGACCCGTGGGCATCTGCTAACTATGGCTACACCTTC
CDR3: CASSQDPWASANYGYTF

D: TRBD1
J: TRBJ2-7
V: TRBV5-6
size: NA
DNA: TGTGCCAGCAGCATGGCCCCGGGACAGGGTTTCCACGAGCAGTACTTC
CDR3: CASSMAPGQGFHEQYF

D: TRBD1
J: TRBJ2-5
V: TRBV9
size: NA
DNA: TGTGCCAGCAGCGTAGGGTGGGACAGCAAAGAGACCCAGTACTTC
CDR3: CASSVGWDSKETQYF

D: NA
J: TRBJ1-2
V: TRBV7-9
size: NA
DNA: TGTGCCAGCAGCCCCGACGGGGGGACGAGATATGGCTACACCTTC
CDR3: CASSPDGGTRYGYTF

D: TRBD1
J: TRBJ2-1
V: TRBV28
size: NA
DNA: TGTGCCAGCAGTCCCCCTTTAGGACAGGGGAGAAGTTTCTTC
CDR3: CASSPPLGQGRSFF

D: TRBD1
J: TRBJ1-2
V: TRBV27
size: NA
DNA: TGTGCCAGCAGTCGACAGGGAAGCGGCTACACCTTC
CDR3: CASSRQGSGYTF

D: TRBD1
J: TRBJ1-2
V: TRBV2
size: NA
DNA: TGTGCCAGCAGCTATGGACAGGGCGTGAGCTATGGCTACACCTTC
CDR3: CASSYGQGVSYGYTF

D: NA
J: TRBJ1-1
V: TRBV29-1
size: NA
DNA: TGCAGCGGCGGGACGGACACTGAAGCTTTCTTT
CDR3: CSGGTDTEAFF